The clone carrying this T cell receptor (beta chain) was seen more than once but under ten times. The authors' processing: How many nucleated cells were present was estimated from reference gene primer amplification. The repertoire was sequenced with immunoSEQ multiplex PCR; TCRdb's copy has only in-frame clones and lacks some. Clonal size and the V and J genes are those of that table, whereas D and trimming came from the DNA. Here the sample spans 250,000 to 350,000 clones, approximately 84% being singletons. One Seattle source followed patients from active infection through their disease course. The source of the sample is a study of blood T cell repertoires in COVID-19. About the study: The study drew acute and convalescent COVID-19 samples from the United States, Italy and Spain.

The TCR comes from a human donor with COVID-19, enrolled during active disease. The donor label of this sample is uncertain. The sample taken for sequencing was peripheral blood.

CDR3 protein: CASSSEGVNTEAFF. The CDR3, as DNA: TGCGCCAGCAGCTCCGAAGGGGTGAACACTGAAGCTTTCTTT. This chain links TRBV5-1 with TRBJ1-1, with D perhaps TRBD1 (5 bases). The CDR3 loop spans 14 amino acids. Germline CDR1 reads SGHRS; CDR2 reads YFSETQ. Trimming took off 3 bases at V and 0 bases at J, with 9 bases between the two ends.